A single sample is the source of the 17 T cell receptor beta chains below, sequenced in a study of blood T cell repertoires in COVID-19. The repertoire was sequenced with immunoSEQ multiplex PCR; TCRdb's copy has only in-frame clones and lacks some. There are about 230,000 clones in the sample; under 90% occur only once, and around 10% lies in the top ten. The sequenced material came from peripheral blood. These receptors originate from a middle-aged man with COVID-19, enrolled during active disease.

The chain joins TRBV3-1 (or the pseudogene TRBV3-2) to TRBJ2-5, with D tentatively TRBD1 (6 bases). The CDR3 has 14 amino acids. Trimming stripped 3 bases from V and 1 base from J, with 9 bases between. In germline, CDR1 is LGHDT, CDR2 YNNKEL (reference sequence). CDR3 region: CASSQGHTQETQYF. As DNA, the CDR3 is TGTGCCAGCAGCCAGGGACACACCCAAGAGACCCAGTACTTC.

The chain carries TRBV12-3 or TRBV12-4 and TRBJ2-7; TRBD1 is a possible D gene (5 bases). This CDR3 is built from 13 residues. Between the trimmed V and J ends, which lost 3 bases and 4 bases, there was a span of 10 bases. This chain's CDR3 is CASSFGHQYEQYF. The CDR3 DNA reads TGTGCCAGCAGTTTCGGACATCAATACGAGCAGTACTTC.

The chain uses TRBV4-3 and TRBJ1-5; the D gene is possibly TRBD1 (5 bases). V lost 0 bases to trimming and J lost 5 bases, with 14 bases between them. CDR1 and CDR2 from the germline V gene are LGHNA and YSLEER. The CDR3 extends over 16 amino acids. The CDR3 DNA reads as TGCGCCAGCAGCCAAGATTTGGGGCAGGGTCATCAGCCCCAGCATTTT. Protein sequence: CASSQDLGQGHQPQHF.

V usage is TRBV7-8 and J usage is TRBJ2-1; 9 bases agree with TRBD1. This CDR3 is built from 15 residues. The germline CDR1 and CDR2 sequences are SGHVS and FQNEAQ. V lost 0 bases and J lost 10; bases outside the gene matches: 7. The CDR3 protein is CASSLARTGDTEQFF. The CDR3 region has the DNA TGTGCCAGCAGCTTAGCGCGGACAGGGGACACCGAGCAGTTCTTC.

The chain is built from TRBV12-3 or TRBV12-4 and TRBJ1-4; a possible D gene is TRBD1 (6 bases). The CDR3 is 13 residues long. V lost 7 bases, J lost 8 bases, and 14 bases lay in between. The CDR3 is CASTRGHGEKLFF. The CDR3 bases are TGTGCCAGCACTAGGGGACATGGGGAAAAACTGTTTTTT.

This rearrangement joins TRBV12-3 or TRBV12-4 to TRBJ1-6, with D unresolved. The CDR3 covers 13 residues. Trimming left V 3 bases short and J 6 bases short, with 6 bases between. Written as DNA, the CDR3 is TGTGCCAGCAGTTTGCGTCTTAATTCACCCCTCCACTTT. Its protein product is CASSLRLNSPLHF.

This chain uses TRBV18 with TRBJ1-4; D perhaps matches TRBD1 (5 bases). Trimming took off 3 bases at V and 12 bases at J, with 14 bases between the two ends. CDR3 length equals 13 residues. Germline CDR1 reads KGHSH; CDR2 reads LQKENI. The CDR3 DNA sequence: TGTGCCAGCTCACCGGACGGGGGTATTGAACTGTTTTTT. Its protein product is CASSPDGGIELFF.

This clone showed up just once. V gene TRBV10-3 combines with J gene TRBJ1-1, with TRBD1 identical over 10 bases. The CDR3 sequence is 15 residues long. Germline-derived CDR1 and CDR2 are ENHRY and SYGVKD. The trim removed 6 bases at V and 1 base at J, leaving 5 bases unmatched. The chain's CDR3 is CAISPGQGENTEAFF. CDR3 bases: TGTGCCATCAGCCCCGGACAGGGGGAGAACACTGAAGCTTTCTTT.

The gene calls are TRBV11-2 and TRBJ2-7, with 8 bases lining up with TRBD1. With 4 bases clipped from V and 2 bases from J, the junction kept 1 base outside the gene matches. This CDR3 region has 13 residues. CDR1 and CDR2 (germline): SGHAT, FQNNGV. The CDR3 reads CASSSTGAYEQYF. The DNA for the CDR3 is TGTGCCAGCAGCTCGACAGGGGCCTACGAGCAGTACTTC.

This sequence joins TRBV7-8 and TRBJ2-1; the match to TRBD2 covers 7 bases. CDR1 SGHVS and CDR2 FQNEAQ come from the germline V gene. The junction had 16 bases not matched to a gene; V was cut back by 0 bases and J by 5 bases. The CDR3 length is 19 residues. As DNA, the CDR3 is TGTGCCAGCAGCTTAGCGCGATTGAGAGCGGGAAACAGGAACAATGAGCAGTTCTTC. Its protein product is CASSLARLRAGNRNNEQFF.

The count of this clone is one. The rearrangement uses TRBV27 and TRBJ2-7; 12 bases map to TRBD1. The CDR3 runs to 14 residues. In germline, CDR1 is MNHEY, CDR2 SMNVEV (reference sequence). The trim removed 7 bases at V and 4 bases at J, leaving 5 bases unmatched. The CDR3 nucleotides read TGTGCCAGCAAGGGACAGGGGGCGGGATACGAGCAGTACTTC. Translating gives CASKGQGAGYEQYF.

The V gene is TRBV29-1, the J gene TRBJ2-5; perhaps TRBD2 as D (6 bases). Germline CDR1 is SQVTM and CDR2 is ANQGSEA. The CDR3 contains 15 residues. V lost 8 bases and J lost 5, with 24 bases in between. The DNA of the CDR3 is TGCAGCTACCTACCTGCGACTAGACGTGCGGAGACCCAGTACTTC. Amino acids: CSYLPATRRAETQYF.

The rearrangement uses TRBV7-9 and TRBJ1-2, with a weak D call TRBD1 (6 bases). The CDR3 spans 13 residues. CDR1 is SEHNR and CDR2 is FQNEAQ in the germline V gene (reference sequence). V lost 5 bases to trimming and J lost 6 bases, with 13 bases between them. The CDR3 nucleotides read TGTGCCAGCAGCCCTCAGGGGCTCGATGGCTACACCTTC. It yields the protein CASSPQGLDGYTF.

This chain links TRBV5-1 with TRBJ1-2; 7 positions match TRBD1. This CDR3 contains 13 residues. Germline V lookup: CDR1 SGHRS, CDR2 YFSETQ. Trimming at V came to 5 bases and at J to 7 bases, leaving 8 bases not matched to a gene. Here the CDR3 reads CASRSDRVVGYTF. CDR3 nucleotides: TGCGCCAGCAGATCAGACAGGGTTGTTGGCTACACCTTC.

V and J are TRBV7-6 and TRBJ2-5; the D gene is possibly TRBD1 (6 bases). This CDR3 is 18 amino acids long. V lost 4 bases, J lost 7 bases, and 28 bases lay in between. Germline V gene sequence: CDR1 SGHVS, CDR2 FNYEAQ. CDR3 bases: TGTGCCAGCAGCTCCGGCCGGGACATTGGAATGACAGGAGGGACCCAGTACTTC. Protein product: CASSSGRDIGMTGGTQYF.

The J gene is TRBJ1-4, the V gene TRBV4-1; 10 bases line up with TRBD1. Germline trimming cut 4 bases from V and 8 bases from J; bases unmatched to any gene: 4. Germline CDR1 and CDR2: MGHRA and YSYEKL. This CDR3 contains 14 residues. CDR3 loop: CASSPDRGQEKLFF. The CDR3 DNA sequence: TGCGCCAGCAGCCCCGACAGGGGGCAAGAAAAACTGTTTTTT.

The gene calls are TRBV19 and TRBJ2-1; possible D gene TRBD1, 5 bases. CDR1 LNHDA and CDR2 SQIVND come from the germline V gene (reference sequence). Trimming shortened V by 5 bases and J by 1 base, and 9 bases separated the two germline ends. This CDR3 is built from 14 residues. As DNA, the CDR3 is TGTGCCAGTAGTCGGCCAGGGTCCTACAATGAGCAGTTCTTC. As protein: CASSRPGSYNEQFF.